This T cell receptor beta chain stems from a study of shared clonotypes between healthy human individuals. General study points: Approximately 5% of naive CD4 clonotypes were shared across four donors.

Germline V gene sequence: CDR1 SGHRS, CDR2 YFSETQ. This CDR3 has 14 amino acids. As concerns this clone: Its target is unknown.

The assay was immunoSEQ multiplex PCR, and TCRdb's table has in-frame clones only and misses some. The sample carries 400,000 to 600,000 clones, approximately 95% recorded once. Specimen: naive CD4+ T cells sorted from blood. Noted subset: CD45RA+ positively selected. This receptor was identified in a young woman in good health. This sequence joins TRBV5-1 and TRBJ2-5; D may be TRBD1 (6 bases). The J call may be mistaken, given a closer DNA end match to TRBJ2-7. The CDR3 sequence: CASSTLGHIYEQYF. DNA of the CDR3: TGCGCCAGCAGCACGCTGGGACATATCTACGAGCAGTACTTC.